Sequencing of this TCR beta chain was carried out in a study of cytomegalovirus exposure and HLA in healthy donors. Study-wide points: According to the study, 160 or so TCR beta chains were cytomegalovirus-associated.

A note on this clone: Its antigen is not known.

Germline V gene sequence: CDR1 LNHDA, CDR2 SQIVND (reference sequence). The V and J ends lost 6 bases and 5 bases, in that order; junction bases with no gene match: 13. CDR3 length: 15 residues. The PCR contained 60 Vbeta and 13 Jbeta primers. This table comes from immunoSEQ multiplex PCR, and its TCRdb copy is limited to in-frame clones, with some not included. Counted here are 150,000 to 200,000 clones, roughly 84% occurring once; the ten biggest clones make up 0.2% to 0.3%. The chain links TRBV19 to TRBJ2-7; 7 positions agree with TRBD2. This TCR was recovered from a boy between 10 and 17 years old in good health and CMV-seronegative. Sequences were obtained from PBMCs. CDR3 nucleotide sequence: TGTGCCAGTAGGGAGCGGGACTCCCCCCGGAACGAGCAGTACTTC. It encodes CASRERDSPRNEQYF.